One and the same sample provided the 8 T cell receptor beta chains below, sequenced in a study of cytomegalovirus exposure and HLA in healthy donors. Primers for the PCR totalled 60 Vbeta and 13 Jbeta. Using immunoSEQ multiplex PCR, the repertoire was profiled, and TCRdb retains in-frame clones only, with some absent. The repertoire consists of approximately 100,000 clones, with roughly 80% occurring once and the leading ten covering about 2.5%. Source material: PBMCs. The receptors were gathered from a female donor in good health and CMV-seronegative.

V and J are TRBV19 and TRBJ1-1, with a weak D call TRBD1 (5 bases). Germline assignment: CDR1 LNHDA and CDR2 SQIVND (reference sequence). CDR3 length equals 13 residues. Trimming cost V 7 bases and J 3 bases, with 12 bases left between them. The CDR3 loop is CASTGVWDTEAFF. The CDR3, as DNA: TGTGCCAGTACGGGGGTTTGGGACACTGAAGCTTTCTTT.

The rearrangement uses TRBV7-2 and TRBJ2-3, with 7 bases aligning to TRBD2. There are 14 residues in the CDR3. V lost 5 bases, J lost 1 base, and 3 bases stayed unmatched. Germline CDR1 and CDR2: SGHTA and FQGNSA. This CDR3 reads CASSPGLGTDTQYF. The DNA for the CDR3 is TGTGCCAGCAGCCCAGGACTAGGCACAGATACGCAGTATTTT.

This clone was seen only once. This chain links TRBV7-8 with TRBJ2-7; possible D gene TRBD1, 6 bases. The V gene lost 5 bases and the J gene lost 0 bases, with 20 bases spanning the gap. The germline V gene encodes CDR1 SGHVS and CDR2 FQNEAQ. The CDR3 is 17 residues long. CDR3 protein: CASSPRGQSFSSYEQYF. CDR3 nucleotides: TGTGCCAGCAGCCCCCGAGGACAGTCCTTTAGCTCCTACGAGCAGTACTTC.

The CDR3 protein is CASSLAGDELTF. The DNA of the CDR3 is TGTGCCAGCAGCTTAGCAGGAGACGAGCTCACCTTC. The chain links TRBV7-9 to TRBJ1-2; D not certain. V was pared by 0 bases and J by 13 bases, with 12 bases between. Germline V CDR1 and CDR2: SEHNR, FQNEAQ (reference sequence). CDR3 length equals 12 residues.

This chain joins TRBV7-2 and TRBJ2-1, with TRBD2 matching 8 bases. V trimming: 3 bases; J trimming: 0 bases; junction bases outside the gene matches: 4. Germline values: CDR1 SGHTA, CDR2 FQGNSA. CDR3 length equals 16 residues. The CDR3 DNA is TGTGCCAGCAGCTTGTCAAGCGGGGGCTCCTACAATGAGCAGTTCTTC. This translates into CASSLSSGGSYNEQFF.

This clone came up once. The chain uses TRBV6-5 and TRBJ2-3; 9 bases map to TRBD1. The CDR3 is 15 amino acids. With 4 bases clipped from V and 2 bases from J, the junction kept 4 bases outside the gene matches. In germline, CDR1 is MNHEY, CDR2 SVGAGI. The CDR3 DNA follows: TGTGCCAGCAGTTCTTGGACAGGGGACACAGATACGCAGTATTTT. Translating gives CASSSWTGDTDTQYF.

The gene calls are TRBV29-1 and TRBJ2-7; possibly TRBD2 for D (5 bases). Germline V lookup: CDR1 SQVTM, CDR2 ANQGSEA. V dropped 4 bases and J dropped 6 bases, with 13 bases sitting between them. This CDR3 spans 12 amino acids. This CDR3 is CSVVVATSEQYF. Written as DNA, the CDR3 is TGCAGCGTTGTGGTGGCAACTAGCGAGCAGTACTTC.

V usage is TRBV4-3 and J usage is TRBJ2-1, with 7 bases identical to TRBD1. V dropped 0 bases and J dropped 15; count of bases not matched to a gene: 8. Germline assignment: CDR1 LGHNA and CDR2 YSLEER. This CDR3 has 13 residues. CDR3 coding DNA: TGCGCCAGCAGCCAAGATCAGGGGGACAATGCGTTCTTC. It codes for CASSQDQGDNAFF.